What follows are 32 T cell receptor beta chains derived from one specimen sequenced in a study of OX40 agonist ivuxolimab in advanced cancers. Profiled with immunoSEQ multiplex PCR; TCRdb holds only in-frame clones, not every one. The sample lists more than 35,000 clones, around 89% occurring once. Material: CD4+ or CD8+ T cells sorted from blood, obtained in a trial of the OX40 agonist ivuxolimab. These receptors were taken from an adult with an advanced solid tumor such as melanoma, head and neck, liver or kidney cancer.

This clone was found a few times. V and J are TRBV6-1 and TRBJ2-2, with D tentatively TRBD1 or TRBD2 (6 bases each). This CDR3 is 14 amino acids long. The ends were cut back, 7 bases at V and 5 bases at J, with 14 bases in the middle. Germline lookup yields CDR1 MNHNS and CDR2 SASEGT. The CDR3 coding sequence is TGTGCCAGCAATGGGGGGCGGTTAACCGGGGAGCTGTTTTTT. It encodes CASNGGRLTGELFF.

J is TRBJ2-7 and V is TRBV28; D is possibly TRBD1 or TRBD2 (6 bases each). Trimming removed 4 bases from V and 2 bases from J, with 12 bases in between. The CDR3 totals 14 residues. Germline loops: CDR1 MDHEN, CDR2 SYDVKM. The CDR3 DNA follows: TGTGCCAGCAGTTGGGGCCGGGGGCCCTACGAGCAGTACTTC. Protein product: CASSWGRGPYEQYF. The full variable domain, rest sourced from reference TRBV28 and TRBJ2-7, is DVKVTQSSRYLVKRTGEKVFLECVQDMDHENMFWYRQDPGLGLRLIYFSYDVKMKEKGDIPEGYSVSREKKERFSLILESASTNQTSMYLCASSWGRGPYEQYFGPGTRLTVT.

The CDR3 DNA reads as TGTGCCAGCAGTTTGGTGGGGAACTATAATTCACCCCTCCACTTT. Amino acid sequence: CASSLVGNYNSPLHF. The chain combines TRBV27 with TRBJ1-6; D is unresolved. The CDR3 consists of 15 residues. CDR1 is MNHEY, CDR2 SMNVEV, per germline (reference sequence). The ends were cut back, 3 bases at V and 3 bases at J, with 9 bases in the middle.

The V call is TRBV9, the J call TRBJ2-3; TRBD2 aligns across 14 bases. V gave up 3 bases and J gave up 1 base; unmatched junction bases: 4. The CDR3 contains 17 residues. Germline V gene lookup returns CDR1 SGDLS and CDR2 YYNGEE. CDR3 amino acids: CASSDRLAGGRTDTQYF. For the CDR3, the DNA is TGTGCCAGCAGCGACCGACTAGCGGGGGGGCGCACAGATACGCAGTATTTT.

This clone has a single count. This sequence joins TRBV30 and TRBJ2-2; D gene uncertain. Germline loops: CDR1 GTSNPN, CDR2 SVGIG (reference sequence). The CDR3 runs 14 residues. Trimming cost V 2 bases and J 3 bases, with 10 bases left between them. CDR3 DNA: TGTGCCTGGAGTACGGGCCACTACACCGGGGAGCTGTTTTTT. Amino acid sequence: CAWSTGHYTGELFF.

The chain has TRBV28 and TRBJ2-3; D possibly corresponds to TRBD1 (6 bases). This CDR3 comprises 15 residues. V was cut by 4 bases and J by 2 bases, with 13 bases left in between. CDR1 and CDR2 (germline): MDHEN, SYDVKM. The chain's CDR3 is CASSSPGHYTDTQYF. CDR3 nucleotides: TGTGCCAGCAGTTCTCCGGGACATTACACAGATACGCAGTATTTT.

The chain recombines TRBV19 with TRBJ2-7; D is perhaps TRBD1 or TRBD2 (5 bases each). CDR3 size: 15 residues. Germline loops: CDR1 LNHDA, CDR2 SQIVND (reference sequence). Between the trimmed V and J ends, which lost 3 bases and 2 bases, there was a span of 14 bases. The CDR3 nucleotides are TGTGCCAGTAGTATCATTCGGGACGGACCCTACGAGCAGTACTTC. This translates into CASSIIRDGPYEQYF.

This chain uses TRBV6-6 with TRBJ1-2; D is uncertain. There are 14 residues in the CDR3. V gave up 0 bases and J gave up 5 bases, with 10 bases separating them. Germline CDR1 reads MNHNY; CDR2 reads SVGAGI (reference sequence). The CDR3 coding sequence is TGTGCCAGCAGTTACTCTGAGTACGAATATGGCTACACCTTC. Translated, it gives CASSYSEYEYGYTF.

The genes are TRBV18 and TRBJ1-2; 7 positions match TRBD1. J gave up 1 base and V 5 bases, and 4 bases lay outside the gene matches. CDR3 length equals 14 residues. Germline V gene lookup returns CDR1 KGHSH and CDR2 LQKENI. The CDR3 nucleotides are TGTGCCAGCTCAGGCGGGGACAGTAACTATGGCTACACCTTC. Translation gives CASSGGDSNYGYTF. Full variable domain (rest looked up from reference TRBV18 and TRBJ1-2): NAGVMQNPRHLVRRRGQEARLRCSPMKGHSHVYWYRQLPEEGLKFMVYLQKENIIDESGMPKERFSAEFPKEGPSILRIQQVVRGDSAAYFCASSGGDSNYGYTFGSGTRLTVV.

J is TRBJ2-3 and V is TRBV29-1; 7 positions match TRBD1. The length of the CDR3 is 14 residues. After removal of 5 bases from V and 4 bases from J, the junction contained 9 bases not matched to a gene. CDR1 and CDR2 from the germline V gene are SQVTM and ANQGSEA. CDR3 nucleotide sequence: TGCAGCGTTAGGGACAGAGGGGTCGCAGATACGCAGTATTTT. This gives the protein CSVRDRGVADTQYF.

The J gene is TRBJ2-3, the V gene TRBV19; D may be TRBD1 (5 bases). The V gene's germline CDR1 is LNHDA and CDR2 SQIVND (reference sequence). Trimming took 6 bases from V and 2 from J, leaving 9 bases between them. This CDR3 has 13 amino acids. CDR3 in DNA: TGTGCCAGTAGACCCAGGGCCACAGATACGCAGTATTTT. It translates to CASRPRATDTQYF.

The genes are TRBV29-1 and TRBJ2-7; the D gene is possibly TRBD2 (6 bases). The V gene's germline CDR1 is SQVTM and CDR2 ANQGSEA. Trimming shortened V by 5 bases and J by 0 bases, and 11 bases separated the two germline ends. This CDR3 has 13 amino acids. CDR3 coding DNA: TGCAGCGTTAACGACGGGAGCTCCTACGAGCAGTACTTC. This encodes CSVNDGSSYEQYF.

This sequence joins TRBV9 and TRBJ2-7; D is unclear. CDR3 length equals 16 residues. Germline-derived CDR1 and CDR2 are SGDLS and YYNGEE. V dropped 4 bases and J dropped 0 bases, with 17 bases sitting between them. CDR3 sequence reads: CASSPHPPESSYEQYF. As DNA, the CDR3 is TGTGCCAGCAGCCCCCACCCCCCGGAAAGCTCCTACGAGCAGTACTTC.

The chain carries TRBV6-5 and TRBJ2-1; TRBD2 might be the D (6 bases). V was clipped by 8 bases and J by 4 bases, with 18 bases between them. Per germline, CDR1 MNHEY and CDR2 SVGAGI. The CDR3 is made up of 15 amino acids. CDR3 residues: CASSFSEGPYNEQFF. The CDR3 nucleotides are TGTGCCAGCTCCTTTTCGGAGGGGCCTTACAATGAGCAGTTCTTC.

The genes are TRBV10-2 and TRBJ2-1, with D maybe TRBD2 (5 bases). The CDR3 totals 15 residues. Trimming left V 0 bases short and J 10 bases short, with 16 bases between. Germline V lookup: CDR1 WSHSY, CDR2 SAAADI. The CDR3 sequence: CASSESVALASEQFF. For the CDR3, the DNA is TGCGCCAGCAGTGAGTCGGTTGCTCTAGCATCGGAGCAGTTCTTC.

This clone was seen only a few times. The chain carries TRBV30 and TRBJ1-2; D unresolved. The germline V and J ends were trimmed by 4 bases and 4 bases, with 10 bases remaining between them. The V gene's germline CDR1 is GTSNPN and CDR2 SVGIG (reference sequence). The CDR3 contains 12 residues. CDR3: CAWTDGGYGYTF. The CDR3, as DNA: TGTGCCTGGACCGACGGCGGCTATGGCTACACCTTC. Together with reference TRBV30 and TRBJ1-2, the CDR3 gives the full variable domain: SQTIHQWPATLVQPVGSPLSLECTVEGTSNPNLYWYRQAAGRGLQLLFYSVGIGQISSEVPQNLSASRPQDRQFILSSKKLLLSDSGFYLCAWTDGGYGYTFGSGTRLTVV.

This chain uses TRBV7-2 with TRBJ1-1; 7 bases agree with TRBD1. CDR3 length: 16 amino acids. Germline lookup yields CDR1 SGHTA and CDR2 FQGNSA. After removal of 1 base from V and 1 base from J, the junction contained 6 bases not matched to a gene. In DNA, the CDR3 is TGTGCCAGCAGCTTAGGCCCAACAGGGGAGAACACTGAAGCTTTCTTT. Translation: CASSLGPTGENTEAFF.

The chain uses TRBV29-1 and TRBJ1-1; the D is unclear. The CDR3 loop spans 13 amino acids. Trimming shortened V by 6 bases and J by 5 bases, and 16 bases separated the two germline ends. Germline V lookup: CDR1 SQVTM, CDR2 ANQGSEA. The CDR3 nucleotides read TGCAGCGTCGAATGGTACGGGAGGACTGAAGCTTTCTTT. It translates to CSVEWYGRTEAFF.

The rearrangement links TRBV27 to TRBJ2-3; perhaps D is TRBD1 or TRBD2 (6 bases each). Germline V gene sequence: CDR1 MNHEY, CDR2 SMNVEV (reference sequence). The CDR3 is made up of 16 amino acids. Trimming stripped 10 bases from V and 2 bases from J, with 22 bases between. This CDR3 is CATMSVGGGLTDTQYF. CDR3 bases: TGTGCCACCATGTCCGTAGGGGGAGGCCTCACAGATACGCAGTATTTT.

A few counts support this clone. The genes are TRBV7-9 and TRBJ1-1; D uncertain. CDR3 size: 15 residues. Germline V gene sequence: CDR1 SEHNR, CDR2 FQNEAQ (reference sequence). V gave up 4 bases and J gave up 0 bases, with 12 bases separating them. The CDR3 sequence: CASSSPSTLNTEAFF. DNA for the CDR3: TGTGCCAGCAGCTCCCCTAGCACCTTGAACACTGAAGCTTTCTTT.

The V call is TRBV5-4, the J call TRBJ2-7; 12 nucleotides match TRBD1. CDR1 SGHNT and CDR2 YYREEE come from the germline V gene (reference sequence). CDR3 length equals 18 residues. V dropped 4 bases and J dropped 0; count of bases not matched to a gene: 11. The DNA for the CDR3 is TGTGCCAGCAGCCGCCTCACCCTGGGACAGGGGGCCTCCTACGAGCAGTACTTC. Encoded protein: CASSRLTLGQGASYEQYF.

This rearrangement joins TRBV29-1 to TRBJ1-2; TRBD1 matches at 8 bases. This CDR3 is built from 15 residues. V lost 2 bases to trimming and J lost 6 bases; unmatched junction nucleotides: 11. Germline V gives CDR1 SQVTM, CDR2 ANQGSEA. As DNA, the CDR3 is TGCAGCGTTGAACGGGTCAGGGGGCCGTATGATGGCTACACCTTC. The encoded protein is CSVERVRGPYDGYTF.

This clone was seen ten or more times. The chain combines TRBV19 with TRBJ1-2; weak D call: TRBD1 (5 bases). Trimming took off 0 bases at V and 8 bases at J, with 7 bases between the two ends. CDR3 size: 12 residues. Germline V CDR1 and CDR2: LNHDA, SQIVND (reference sequence). In nucleotides, the CDR3 is TGTGCCAGTAGTATAGACCAGGGAGGCTACACCTTC. Protein product: CASSIDQGGYTF.

This clone was detected a few times. The chain carries TRBV27 and TRBJ1-3; possible D gene TRBD1, 5 bases. Germline V gene lookup returns CDR1 MNHEY and CDR2 SMNVEV (reference sequence). This CDR3 has 14 residues. Between the trimmed V and J ends, which lost 10 bases and 1 base, there was a span of 14 bases. DNA for the CDR3: TGTGCCACGAGGGGCGCAGATTCTGGAAACACCATATATTTT. Residues: CATRGADSGNTIYF.

This chain links TRBV5-1 with TRBJ1-2, with TRBD1 matching over 7 bases. CDR3 length equals 14 residues. The germline V gene encodes CDR1 SGHRS and CDR2 YFSETQ. The junction had 5 bases not matched to a gene; V was cut back by 3 bases and J by 3 bases. CDR3 protein: CASSWDSPDYGYTF. As DNA, the CDR3 is TGCGCCAGCAGCTGGGACAGCCCCGACTATGGCTACACCTTC.

This rearrangement joins TRBV28 to TRBJ1-1; D gene ambiguous. Per germline, CDR1 MDHEN and CDR2 SYDVKM. The V and J ends lost 6 bases and 2 bases respectively, with 13 bases between them. This CDR3 has 14 residues. CDR3 amino acids: CASSPGYGNTEAFF. The CDR3 DNA reads as TGTGCCAGCAGCCCGGGGTACGGAAACACTGAAGCTTTCTTT.

The J gene is TRBJ1-2, the V gene TRBV7-9; no clear D gene. The length of the CDR3 is 10 residues. Per the germline V gene, CDR1 is SEHNR and CDR2 is FQNEAQ (reference sequence). The V end was cut by 3 bases, the J end by 6 bases, with 2 bases between. In DNA form, the CDR3 reads TGTGCCAGCAGCTTTAATGGCTACACCTTC. Its translation: CASSFNGYTF.

This clone is a singleton in its sample. The chain has TRBV2 and TRBJ2-5; TRBD1 is a possible D gene (6 bases). The CDR3 is made up of 14 amino acids. V was trimmed by 8 bases and J by 5 bases, leaving 18 bases between them. Germline CDR1 and CDR2: SNHLY and FYNNEI. The DNA of the CDR3 is TGTGCCAGCCTCATGAGGGACAACGACGAGACCCAGTACTTC. Its protein product is CASLMRDNDETQYF.

This chain joins TRBV28 and TRBJ2-7, with TRBD2 matching 12 bases. This CDR3 has 14 residues. CDR1 is MDHEN, CDR2 SYDVKM, per germline. After removal of 5 bases from V and 3 bases from J, the junction contained 2 bases not matched to a gene. The CDR3 spells CASSILAGGYEQYF. The CDR3 DNA reads as TGTGCCAGCAGTATACTAGCGGGGGGCTACGAGCAGTACTTC.

J is TRBJ2-1 and V is TRBV7-8; no definite D call. V was shortened by 4 bases and J by 0 bases, with 16 bases between the two germline ends. Per the germline V gene, CDR1 is SGHVS and CDR2 is FQNEAQ. The CDR3 loop spans 17 amino acids. The chain's CDR3 is CASSSPRIIGSYNEQFF. The CDR3, as DNA: TGTGCCAGCAGCTCCCCTCGGATAATCGGCTCCTACAATGAGCAGTTCTTC. Based on the CDR3 plus reference TRBV7-8 and TRBJ2-1, the full variable domain is GAGVSQSPRYKVAKRGQDVALRCDPISGHVSLFWYQQALGQGPEFLTYFQNEAQLDKSGLPSDRFFAERPEGSVSTLKIQRTQQEDSAVYLCASSSPRIIGSYNEQFFGPGTRLTVL.

CDR3 protein: CASSLRQMETQYF. For the CDR3, the DNA is TGTGCCAGCAGCCTCCGTCAGATGGAGACCCAGTACTTC. The chain recombines TRBV27 with TRBJ2-5; D unresolved. The CDR3 loop spans 13 amino acids. Trimming removed 6 bases from V and 5 bases from J, with 13 bases in between. Germline CDR1 reads MNHEY; CDR2 reads SMNVEV (reference sequence).

This clone was counted a single time. The chain carries TRBV6-5 and TRBJ2-5, with 8 positions matching TRBD2. From germline, CDR1 is MNHEY and CDR2 SVGAGI. The J segment lost 5 bases and the V segment lost 11 bases, leaving 10 bases of the junction unmatched. The CDR3 length is 13 residues. CDR3 loop: CAAQVPGGETQYF. The DNA of the CDR3 is TGTGCCGCCCAGGTCCCGGGAGGGGAGACCCAGTACTTC.